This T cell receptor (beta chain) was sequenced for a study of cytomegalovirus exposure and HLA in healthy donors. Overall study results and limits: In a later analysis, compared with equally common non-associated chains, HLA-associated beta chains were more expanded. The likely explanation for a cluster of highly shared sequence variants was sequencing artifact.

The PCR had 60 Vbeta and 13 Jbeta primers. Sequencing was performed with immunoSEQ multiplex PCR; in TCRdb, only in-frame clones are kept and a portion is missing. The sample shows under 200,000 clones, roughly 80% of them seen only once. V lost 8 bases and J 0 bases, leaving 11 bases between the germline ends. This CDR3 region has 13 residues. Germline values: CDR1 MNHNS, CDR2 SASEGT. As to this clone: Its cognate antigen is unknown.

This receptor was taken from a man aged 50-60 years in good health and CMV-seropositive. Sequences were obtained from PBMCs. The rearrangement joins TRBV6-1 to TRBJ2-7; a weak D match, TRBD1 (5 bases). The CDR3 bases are TGTGCCAGCCCCCAGGACAACTCCTACGAGCAGTACTTC. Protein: CASPQDNSYEQYF.